This T cell receptor beta chain appears in the sequencing data of a study of MAIT cells during Salmonella Paratyphi A infection (dated by TCRdb to the late 2010s). Background for the entire study: A single dose of 1-5x10^3 CFU of S. Paratyphi A strain NVGH308 was ingested by adult volunteers aged 18 to 60. Starting at diagnosis, the diagnosed volunteers took ciprofloxacin 500 mg twice daily for 14 days. Findings and caveats that apply to the study as a whole: Although the availability of volunteer samples limited sample sizes, the sizes were judged adequate for detecting differences between groups. Diagnosed volunteers showed more expansion or contraction among top five MAIT clonotypes than healthy controls (about 0.5 versus 0.13), suggesting infection-driven repertoire reshaping. MAIT TRBV usage was oligoclonal with a preference for TRBV20 and TRBV6, and infection appeared not to change this usage. The space taken up by over-represented MAIT clonotypes dropped significantly from baseline to mid-infection (around 0.15 to 0.10), while post-infection showed no significant difference.

Interpreted using the paper, the time point label stands for: after infection, following antibiotic treatment. MAIT cells, defined as Valpha7.2+ CD161+ T cells, were identified and sorted by flow cytometry. Over time, circulating MAIT cell TCRbeta repertoires were profiled in six volunteers who came down with enteric fever following controlled oral challenge with live Salmonella Paratyphi A. Every diagnosed volunteer provided MAIT cell samples at three timepoints: pre-infection, mid-infection and post-infection. Enteric fever was diagnosed as Paratyphi A bacteremia and/or persistent fever above 38 °C lasting more than 12 hours. Challenged volunteers were diagnosed with infection sometime between day 4 and day 7 after challenge. For RNA extraction, about 4,500 to 11,000 MAIT cells from each sample were sorted straight into RNAqueous-Micro lysis buffer. Lymphoprep gradient centrifugation was used to isolate peripheral blood mononuclear cells from blood samples and leukocyte cones. Cells were sorted on either a BD FACSAria Fusion or a BD FACSAria III sorter.

Notes on this clonotype: The specificity of this receptor is unknown. Base-call qualities are not available, and no considerably larger clone is one nucleotide away.

Library construction relied on 5' RACE. TCRbeta was amplified by two rounds of PCR with Phusion High-Fidelity polymerase, and sample-specific barcodes were added in the primers. Template-switch cDNA synthesis with SMARTScribe reverse transcriptase and a TRBC-specific primer was used to generate TCRbeta libraries. After barcoding, samples were pooled and then prepared using the NEBNext Ultra DNA Library Prep Kit for Illumina. Libraries were sequenced on an Illumina MiSeq with the MiSeq reagent kit v2, 300 cycles. As for how the authors treated the data: Jemultiplexer was used to demultiplex reads by barcode, and MiTCR with default parameters handled the alignment. Non-functional sequences were removed with VDJtools, and each clonotype was defined by its amino acid sequence, with frequencies calculated from the assigned sequence reads. Clonal space homeostasis binned clonotypes by frequency as over-represented (0.05-1), large, medium and small. TCRdb reanalyzed the raw reads on its own, using fastp at Q25 for trimming and MiXCR for clone calling, and kept in-frame beta chains. A single entry per CDR3 protein holds the most common genes and DNA from its merged rows. TCRdb, not the authors, supplied the V and J calls. This sample lists about 1,000 distinct CDR3 sequences; more than 20% were detected once. The ten biggest clones cover less than 40% of the sample.

V is shortened by 3 bases, J by 3 bases, and the region joining them spans 14 bases. The CDR3, cysteine through phenylalanine, is 15 amino acids long. Of all the DNA, just the CDR3 is kept, 45 bases in frame from base 1. Looking up the germline V gene (reference sequence) yields CDR1 GTSNPN and CDR2 SVGIG. This receptor chain uses TRBV30 and TRBJ2-2; the D segment could be TRBD2, given 6 matching bases. The clonotype originates from a person between 18 and 75 years old who was deliberately infected with Salmonella Paratyphi A in a paratyphoid fever challenge study. Sequenced here: MAIT cells from blood, sampled at the last sampling point of the challenge study. The CDR3 sequence is CAWSHLAGHTGELFF. The bases are TGTGCCTGGAGCCACCTTGCGGGGCACACCGGGGAGCTGTTTTTT.